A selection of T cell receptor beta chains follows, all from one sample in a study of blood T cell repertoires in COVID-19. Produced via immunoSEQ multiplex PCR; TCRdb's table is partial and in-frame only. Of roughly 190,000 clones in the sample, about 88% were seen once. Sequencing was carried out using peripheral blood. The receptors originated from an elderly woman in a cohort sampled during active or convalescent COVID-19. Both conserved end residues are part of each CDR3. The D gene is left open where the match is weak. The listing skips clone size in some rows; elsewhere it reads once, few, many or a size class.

CDR3 DNA: TGTGCCAGCAGCCAATTGCCGGGACAGGGGGCAGCTGGAAACACCATATATTTT
CDR3 protein: CASSQLPGQGAAGNTIYF
D gene: TRBD1
V gene: TRBV4-2
clone size: once
J gene: TRBJ1-3

CDR3 DNA: TGCGCCAGCAGCTTGGGTCAGGGGGCATCCCATGGCTACACCTTC
CDR3 protein: CASSLGQGASHGYTF
D gene: TRBD1
V gene: TRBV5-1
clone size: once
J gene: TRBJ1-2

CDR3 DNA: TGTGCCAGTAGTGCTGGGACAGGGAACGCTGAAGCTTTCTTT
CDR3 protein: CASSAGTGNAEAFF
D gene: TRBD1
V gene: TRBV19
clone size: .
J gene: TRBJ1-1

CDR3 DNA: TGCGCCAGCAGCCCCCGCAGGGGCGGAGATACGCAGTATTTT
CDR3 protein: CASSPRRGGDTQYF
D gene: .
V gene: TRBV5-1
clone size: few
J gene: TRBJ2-3

CDR3 DNA: TGTGCCAGCAGCTCAAAACGTAGCACTGGGGCCAACGTCCTGACTTTC
CDR3 protein: CASSSKRSTGANVLTF
D gene: .
V gene: TRBV14
clone size: .
J gene: TRBJ2-6

CDR3 DNA: TGTGCCAGCAGCTCACGACAGAACACTGAAGCTTTCTTT
CDR3 protein: CASSSRQNTEAFF
D gene: .
V gene: TRBV9
clone size: .
J gene: TRBJ1-1

CDR3 DNA: TGCGCCAGCAGCCCCGATGGACAGGATCACTCTGGAAACACCATATATTTT
CDR3 protein: CASSPDGQDHSGNTIYF
D gene: TRBD1
V gene: TRBV4-3
clone size: .
J gene: TRBJ1-3

CDR3 DNA: TGTGCCAGCAGCTTACAGGGCCCCCGGGAGCTGTTTTTT
CDR3 protein: CASSLQGPRELFF
D gene: .
V gene: TRBV5-4
clone size: once
J gene: TRBJ2-2

CDR3 DNA: TGTGCCAGCAGTCTTAGTACTAAAGAGACCCAGTACTTC
CDR3 protein: CASSLSTKETQYF
D gene: .
V gene: TRBV27
clone size: .
J gene: TRBJ2-5

CDR3 DNA: TGTGCCAGCAGCTTAGCGAGAGGGAACCCCTACGAGCAGTACTTC
CDR3 protein: CASSLARGNPYEQYF
D gene: .
V gene: TRBV7-9
clone size: .
J gene: TRBJ2-7

CDR3 DNA: TGTGCCAGCAGTACAGGGTCAGAGACCCAGTACTTC
CDR3 protein: CASSTGSETQYF
D gene: .
V gene: TRBV11-2
clone size: .
J gene: TRBJ2-5

CDR3 DNA: TGTGCCAGCAGCTTAGGTAGGGGGAACACTGAAGCTTTCTTT
CDR3 protein: CASSLGRGNTEAFF
D gene: .
V gene: TRBV11-2
clone size: .
J gene: TRBJ1-1

CDR3 DNA: TGTGCCAGCAGACCTACAGGTTCCAGTAATGAAAAACTGTTTTTT
CDR3 protein: CASRPTGSSNEKLFF
D gene: .
V gene: TRBV2
clone size: .
J gene: TRBJ1-4

CDR3 DNA: TGTGCCAGCAGCTCACGCGACGAGCCAGGGGTTGAAGCTTTCTTT
CDR3 protein: CASSSRDEPGVEAFF
D gene: .
V gene: TRBV5-5
clone size: .
J gene: TRBJ1-1

CDR3 DNA: TGTGCCACCAGCGGAACAGGGGGCTCTAGGGAGACCCAGTACTTC
CDR3 protein: CATSGTGGSRETQYF
D gene: TRBD1
V gene: TRBV15
clone size: .
J gene: TRBJ2-5

CDR3 DNA: TGTGCCTCGACATGGGACAGGGGGAACACTGAAGCTTTCTTT
CDR3 protein: CASTWDRGNTEAFF
D gene: TRBD1
V gene: TRBV10-3
clone size: few
J gene: TRBJ1-1

CDR3 DNA: TGTGCCAGCAGCTTAGGGACTAGCAGCAATGAGCAGTTCTTC
CDR3 protein: CASSLGTSSNEQFF
D gene: TRBD2
V gene: TRBV11-3
clone size: .
J gene: TRBJ2-1

CDR3 DNA: TGTGCCACCAGTGCATCGGGGGGTGTCTACAATGAGCAGTTCTTC
CDR3 protein: CATSASGGVYNEQFF
D gene: TRBD2
V gene: TRBV24-1
clone size: .
J gene: TRBJ2-1

CDR3 DNA: TGTGCCACCAGTGACATCCGCGCGCCGAACACCGGGGAGCTGTTTTTT
CDR3 protein: CATSDIRAPNTGELFF
D gene: .
V gene: TRBV24-1
clone size: .
J gene: TRBJ2-2

CDR3 DNA: TGTGCCAGCAGCAGCGACAGGGGGCCGACCTACGAGCAGTACTTC
CDR3 protein: CASSSDRGPTYEQYF
D gene: TRBD1
V gene: TRBV7-2
clone size: .
J gene: TRBJ2-7

CDR3 DNA: TGTGCCAGCCAGGCCCGTTGGACTAGCGGGGGGGCGACAGATACGCAGTATTTT
CDR3 protein: CASQARWTSGGATDTQYF
D gene: TRBD2
V gene: TRBV3-1/TRBV3-2
clone size: .
J gene: TRBJ2-3

CDR3 DNA: TGTGCCAGCAGCCGTTTAGGGGCCTATTCACCCCTCCACTTT
CDR3 protein: CASSRLGAYSPLHF
D gene: .
V gene: TRBV11-2
clone size: .
J gene: TRBJ1-6

CDR3 DNA: TGTGCCAGCTCACCGGGGGGACCACAGGTATCAGGAAACACCATATATTTT
CDR3 protein: CASSPGGPQVSGNTIYF
D gene: .
V gene: TRBV18
clone size: .
J gene: TRBJ1-3

CDR3 DNA: TGTGCCAGCAGTGAGCGGGAGACCCAGTACTTC
CDR3 protein: CASSERETQYF
D gene: .
V gene: TRBV2
clone size: few
J gene: TRBJ2-5

CDR3 DNA: TGTGCCAGCAGCAAATGTACGGGGAGCTATGGCTACACCTTC
CDR3 protein: CASSKCTGSYGYTF
D gene: .
V gene: TRBV21-1
clone size: .
J gene: TRBJ1-2

CDR3 DNA: TGTGCCAGTAGTATTACACAGGGTGGATATGGCTACACCTTC
CDR3 protein: CASSITQGGYGYTF
D gene: .
V gene: TRBV19
clone size: once
J gene: TRBJ1-2

CDR3 DNA: TGTGCCAGCTCACCGGAAGGGACAGACTACGAGCAGTACTTC
CDR3 protein: CASSPEGTDYEQYF
D gene: TRBD1
V gene: TRBV18
clone size: .
J gene: TRBJ2-7

CDR3 DNA: TGTGCTAGTGGCTCCACCCGCGGCGGAAGCTCTGGGGCCAACGTCCTGACTTTC
CDR3 protein: CASGSTRGGSSGANVLTF
D gene: .
V gene: TRBV12-5
clone size: .
J gene: TRBJ2-6

CDR3 DNA: TGTGCCAGCAGCTTAGGGGCTACAGATACGCAGTATTTT
CDR3 protein: CASSLGATDTQYF
D gene: .
V gene: TRBV11-2
clone size: .
J gene: TRBJ2-3

CDR3 DNA: TGTGCCATCAGTGCGGCAACAGATTCCTACGAGCAGTACTTC
CDR3 protein: CAISAATDSYEQYF
D gene: .
V gene: TRBV10-3
clone size: .
J gene: TRBJ2-7

CDR3 DNA: TGTGCCAACGGCTCCACCACAGGGGCCAGTCAGCCCCAGCATTTT
CDR3 protein: CANGSTTGASQPQHF
D gene: TRBD1
V gene: TRBV7-9
clone size: .
J gene: TRBJ1-5

CDR3 DNA: TGTGCCATCAGAGATTACAGGCCCGGCTACACCTTC
CDR3 protein: CAIRDYRPGYTF
D gene: .
V gene: TRBV10-3
clone size: once
J gene: TRBJ1-2

CDR3 DNA: TGTGCCAGCAGGGGCGGGGCGAATTACGAGCAGTACTTC
CDR3 protein: CASRGGANYEQYF
D gene: .
V gene: TRBV27
clone size: .
J gene: TRBJ2-7

CDR3 DNA: TGTGCCAGCTCACCAAACAGCCCTAACTATGGCTACACCTTC
CDR3 protein: CASSPNSPNYGYTF
D gene: .
V gene: TRBV18
clone size: .
J gene: TRBJ1-2

CDR3 DNA: TGTGCCAGCATGGAGGGAGGGACGGTCCGACGCGAGCAGTACTTC
CDR3 protein: CASMEGGTVRREQYF
D gene: TRBD2
V gene: TRBV5-5
clone size: .
J gene: TRBJ2-7

CDR3 DNA: TGTGCCAGCAGCTTAGATCCGACGGGCTCCTACGAGCAGTACTTC
CDR3 protein: CASSLDPTGSYEQYF
D gene: .
V gene: TRBV7-9
clone size: .
J gene: TRBJ2-7

CDR3 DNA: TGTGCCAGTAGTATAGGAAGACCGGGACAGGGGGCTCTCAGATCACCCCTCCACTTT
CDR3 protein: CASSIGRPGQGALRSPLHF
D gene: TRBD1
V gene: TRBV19
clone size: .
J gene: TRBJ1-6

CDR3 DNA: TGCGCCAGCAGCTCACAGGGGGCGCGGGAGACCCAGTACTTC
CDR3 protein: CASSSQGARETQYF
D gene: TRBD1
V gene: TRBV5-1
clone size: .
J gene: TRBJ2-5

CDR3 DNA: TGTGCCAGCAGCCCCAGGACTAGTAGGTATGAGCAGTTCTTC
CDR3 protein: CASSPRTSRYEQFF
D gene: TRBD2
V gene: TRBV7-8
clone size: .
J gene: TRBJ2-1

CDR3 DNA: TGCGCCAGCAGTTTGTCAAGATACAGGGGCGATAACACTGAAGCTTTCTTT
CDR3 protein: CASSLSRYRGDNTEAFF
D gene: TRBD1
V gene: TRBV5-1
clone size: .
J gene: TRBJ1-1

CDR3 DNA: TGTGCCAGCAGCCAAGTATCCTCGGGTGAAGCTTTCTTT
CDR3 protein: CASSQVSSGEAFF
D gene: .
V gene: TRBV3-1/TRBV3-2
clone size: .
J gene: TRBJ1-1

CDR3 DNA: TGTGCCACCAGTGACCTCCTAGGGGGTTCCTACAATGAGCAGTTCTTC
CDR3 protein: CATSDLLGGSYNEQFF
D gene: .
V gene: TRBV24-1
clone size: .
J gene: TRBJ2-1

CDR3 DNA: TGCAGCGTTTCTGATGGCTACACCTTC
CDR3 protein: CSVSDGYTF
D gene: .
V gene: TRBV29-1
clone size: .
J gene: TRBJ1-2

CDR3 DNA: TGCGCCAGCAGGGCGGACAGAGACAATCAGCCCCAGCATTTT
CDR3 protein: CASRADRDNQPQHF
D gene: .
V gene: TRBV5-1
clone size: .
J gene: TRBJ1-5

CDR3 DNA: TGTGCCAGTAGTATAGTTAGGGGGAACACTGAAGCTTTCTTT
CDR3 protein: CASSIVRGNTEAFF
D gene: .
V gene: TRBV19
clone size: .
J gene: TRBJ1-1

CDR3 DNA: TGCAGTGCTATTGATCTGGGGGCTTACAATGAAAAACTGTTTTTT
CDR3 protein: CSAIDLGAYNEKLFF
D gene: .
V gene: TRBV20-1
clone size: .
J gene: TRBJ1-4

CDR3 DNA: TGTGCCAGCAGCTTAATGGCGGGAGCGGGAGATACGCAGTATTTT
CDR3 protein: CASSLMAGAGDTQYF
D gene: TRBD2
V gene: TRBV7-8
clone size: .
J gene: TRBJ2-3

CDR3 DNA: TGTGCCAGCAGCCAAGACAGGGTGAGCACTGAAGCTTTCTTT
CDR3 protein: CASSQDRVSTEAFF
D gene: TRBD1
V gene: TRBV6-2/TRBV6-3
clone size: .
J gene: TRBJ1-1

CDR3 DNA: TGTGCCAGCAGCGTAGCTTCAGGGACTAGCGGGAGTAACGAGCAGTTCTTC
CDR3 protein: CASSVASGTSGSNEQFF
D gene: TRBD2
V gene: TRBV9
clone size: .
J gene: TRBJ2-1

CDR3 DNA: TGTGCCAGCAGCTTACTCCGGACAGGGCGTACCCCCAACTATGGCTACACCTTC
CDR3 protein: CASSLLRTGRTPNYGYTF
D gene: TRBD1
V gene: TRBV7-9
clone size: .
J gene: TRBJ1-2

CDR3 DNA: TGTGCCAGCAGCCAAGGGGTAGAGACAGATACGCAGTATTTT
CDR3 protein: CASSQGVETDTQYF
D gene: .
V gene: TRBV7-6
clone size: .
J gene: TRBJ2-3

CDR3 DNA: TGTGCCAGTAGTAGACAGGGCGGCACTGAAGCTTTCTTT
CDR3 protein: CASSRQGGTEAFF
D gene: TRBD1
V gene: TRBV19
clone size: .
J gene: TRBJ1-1

CDR3 DNA: TGTGCCAGCAGCTTATTACGGGGAACAGCTAATTCACCCCTCCACTTT
CDR3 protein: CASSLLRGTANSPLHF
D gene: .
V gene: TRBV7-9
clone size: .
J gene: TRBJ1-6